This paragraph covers one TCR beta chain sequence. The antigen remains unidentified. Whole-study findings and limits: The TCR gene usage of tumor memory CD4+ T cells clustered together with blood and lymph node memory CD4+ cells and with lymph node naive CD4+ cells.

This CDR3 contains 15 residues. Germline V CDR1 and CDR2: KGHDR, SFDVKD. Germline trimming cut 9 bases from V and 6 bases from J; bases unmatched to any gene: 14. Constant-region reverse primers amplified full-length variable regions, followed by semi-nested Nested Universal Primer A PCR. TCRdb independently ran MiXCR on the 5' RACE reads; one entry per CDR3 protein. The repertoire holds roughly 50,000 distinct CDR3 sequences, with approximately 24% as singletons. The chain combines TRBV24-1 with TRBJ2-7; 9 positions match TRBD2. The sequencing input was tumor-infiltrating naive CD4+ T cells sorted from the breast tumor. Subset of the sample: naive CD4+ T cells, CD4+CD45RA+CD25-. The clonotype comes from a female donor with breast cancer. The CDR3 protein is CATGSAGGLEREQYF. The CDR3 DNA is TGTGCCACCGGATCGGCGGGAGGGCTTGAGCGCGAGCAGTACTTC.